This T cell receptor (beta chain) was sequenced in a study of cytomegalovirus exposure and HLA in healthy donors. A multiplex PCR was run with 60 Vbeta primers and 13 Jbeta primers. Using immunoSEQ multiplex PCR, the repertoire was profiled, and TCRdb retains in-frame clones only, with some absent. The sample carries about 180,000 clones, roughly 75% recorded once. The germline CDR1 and CDR2 sequences are LNHNV and YYDKDF (reference sequence). Trimming pared 0 bases from V and 0 bases from J, leaving 23 bases between. This CDR3 is built from 21 residues. The specimen sequenced was PBMCs. V gene TRBV15 combines with J gene TRBJ2-2; D is possibly TRBD1 (6 bases). This clonotype was obtained from a woman aged 30 to 39 in good health and CMV-seronegative. This chain's CDR3 is CATSRDAPLGTPLTNTGELFF. Written as DNA, the CDR3 is TGTGCCACCAGCAGAGATGCGCCCCTCGGGACACCGCTTACGAACACCGGGGAGCTGTTTTTT.